Below, one T cell receptor beta chain is given with its context. cDNA came from about 0.46 to 1 ug RNA primed by random hexamers. Coverage of TCR beta CDR3 amplification by immunoSEQ multiplex PCR extended to 54 Vbeta and 13 Jbeta. TCRdb redid the calling of the immunoSEQ multiplex PCR reads with MiXCR, one entry per CDR3 protein. Of approximately 160,000 distinct CDR3 sequences listed, about 94% are singletons. The CDR3 has 14 amino acids. J was trimmed by 1 base and V by 3 bases; bases with no gene match: 0. Germline V CDR1 and CDR2: LNHNV, YYDKDF (reference sequence). Healthy donors acted as controls, with matching for age and sex. TEMRA cells were FACS-enriched, unlike CD8+ and CD4+ T cells, which were negatively isolated. This sample stems from a study of CD8 T cells in Susac syndrome.

The sample taken for sequencing was CD4+ T cells from PBMCs. The rearrangement links TRBV15 to TRBJ1-5, with 7 bases aligning to TRBD1. The receptor was isolated from a human donor in good health. The CDR3 nucleotides are TGTGCCACCAGCAGGGACAGGAGCAATCAGCCCCAGCATTTT. This translates into CATSRDRSNQPQHF.